The clone carrying this T cell receptor beta chain was observed a handful of times. These data are taken from a study of blood T cell repertoires in COVID-19. Assay used: immunoSEQ multiplex PCR; TCRdb lists only in-frame clones, some missing. Of some 140,000 clones in the sample, more than 75% were seen once. This CDR3 is built from 13 residues. V lost 1 base, J lost 7 bases, and 0 bases stayed unmatched. Germline-derived CDR1 and CDR2 are GTSNPN and SVGIG (reference sequence). This clonotype was sampled from a man aged 65 to 79 with active COVID-19. This chain connects TRBV30 to TRBJ2-7; 14 bases align to TRBD2. The sample taken for sequencing was peripheral blood. CDR3 sequence reads: CAWSGLAGGEQYF. In DNA, the CDR3 is TGTGCCTGGAGTGGACTAGCGGGAGGGGAGCAGTACTTC. Based on the CDR3 plus reference TRBV30 and TRBJ2-7, the full variable domain is SQTIHQWPATLVQPVGSPLSLECTVEGTSNPNLYWYRQAAGRGLQLLFYSVGIGQISSEVPQNLSASRPQDRQFILSSKKLLLSDSGFYLCAWSGLAGGEQYFGPGTRLTVT.